One TCR beta chain is described in this entry. J lost 5 bases, V lost 2 bases, and 9 bases had no gene match. The CDR3 spans 15 residues. CDR1 and CDR2 (germline): SEHNR, FQNEAQ (reference sequence). In the source study's methods: Estimates of nucleated cell counts were drawn from the amplification of reference gene primers. Profiled with immunoSEQ multiplex PCR; TCRdb holds only in-frame clones, not every one. That table gives V, J and clone size, and the DNA gave D and trimming. The table shows under 80,000 clones, with roughly 77% occurring only once. The data stem from a study of blood T cell repertoires in COVID-19. Study at large: Spain, Italy and the United States supplied samples that represented acute and convalescent COVID-19. From T cells, B-cell-depleted T cells, or PBMCs came the material, which was cDNA or gDNA.

The origin of this receptor is a human donor in a cohort sampled during active COVID-19. Specimen: peripheral blood. The chain has TRBV7-9 and TRBJ2-7, with 7 bases identical to TRBD2. The CDR3, as DNA: TGTGCCAGCAGCTTATCCCGGGAGGCCCTCGACGAGCAGTACTTC. This encodes CASSLSREALDEQYF.